What follows are 22 T cell receptor beta chains derived from one specimen sequenced in a study of cytomegalovirus exposure and HLA in healthy donors. 60 Vbeta and 13 Jbeta primers were used in PCR. The method was immunoSEQ multiplex PCR; TCRdb's version includes in-frame clones alone and lacks a portion of them. The data contain roughly 200,000 clones, 80% to 85% of them seen just once; the ten biggest clones take up roughly 1.6%. Sequences were obtained from PBMCs. These receptors were collected from a man aged 50 to 59 in good health and CMV-seronegative.

V gene TRBV19 combines with J gene TRBJ1-2; 10 nucleotides align to TRBD1. V shed 5 bases, J shed 0 bases, and the junction held 6 bases outside the gene matches. The CDR3 covers 16 residues. The V gene's germline CDR1 is LNHDA and CDR2 SQIVND (reference sequence). CDR3 DNA: TGTGCCAGTAGTCCGCTGACAGGGGGCTCTAACTATGGCTACACCTTC. Protein product: CASSPLTGGSNYGYTF.

The gene calls are TRBV5-1 and TRBJ2-5; 11 nucleotides align to TRBD1. The ends lost 4 bases at V and 3 bases at J; junction bases unmatched: 5. Germline V gene data show CDR1 as SGHRS and CDR2 as YFSETQ. This CDR3 is 15 amino acids long. The CDR3 reads CASSRRTGGEETQYF. CDR3 nucleotides: TGCGCCAGCAGCCGACGGACAGGGGGCGAAGAGACCCAGTACTTC.

This CDR3 is CASRPEGGGWSSYNSPLHF. The CDR3 bases are TGTGCCAGCAGACCTGAAGGAGGAGGATGGAGCTCCTATAATTCACCCCTCCACTTT. The chain carries TRBV7-2 and TRBJ1-6, with D uncertain. CDR3 length equals 19 residues. Germline values: CDR1 SGHTA, CDR2 FQGNSA. Trimming removed 6 bases at V and 0 bases at J, with 21 bases between.

The chain combines TRBV11-3 with TRBJ2-1; D not resolved. V was cut by 1 base and J by 7 bases, with 14 bases left in between. The CDR3 has 15 residues. Germline lookup yields CDR1 SGHNT and CDR2 YENEEA. Written as DNA, the CDR3 is TGTGCCAGCAGCTTAGGTTTTCGATTAGCTAATGAGCAGTTCTTC. It translates to CASSLGFRLANEQFF.

This clone was observed a few times. This chain connects TRBV18 to TRBJ2-1, with TRBD2 as a possible D gene (6 bases). V was cut by 1 base and J by 4 bases, with 11 bases left in between. CDR1 and CDR2 (germline): KGHSH, LQKENI. The CDR3 runs to 15 residues. The CDR3 DNA sequence: TGTGCCAGCTCACCACTAGCGGTATCTTACAATGAGCAGTTCTTC. As protein: CASSPLAVSYNEQFF.

This clone was detected once. This chain links TRBV7-2 with TRBJ2-2, with no clear D. Trimming left V 5 bases short and J 1 base short, with 14 bases between. The CDR3 runs 16 residues. Germline CDR1 is SGHTA and CDR2 is FQGNSA. CDR3 in amino acids: CASSRALSRNTGELFF. CDR3 sequence (DNA): TGTGCCAGCAGCCGAGCACTTTCCCGGAACACCGGGGAGCTGTTTTTT. Drawing the rest from reference TRBV7-2 and TRBJ2-2, the complete variable domain is GAGVSQSPSNKVTEKGKDVELRCDPISGHTALYWYRQSLGQGLEFLIYFQGNSAPDKSGLPSDRFSAERTGGSVSTLTIQRTQQEDSAVYLCASSRALSRNTGELFFGEGSRLTVL.

The J gene is TRBJ2-7, the V gene TRBV5-1, with 9 positions matching TRBD1. The CDR3 spans 14 residues. After removal of 3 bases from V and 4 bases from J, the junction contained 5 bases not matched to a gene. CDR1 and CDR2 from the germline V gene are SGHRS and YFSETQ. The CDR3 DNA follows: TGCGCCAGCAGCTCGACAGGGGGGAGGTACGAGCAGTACTTC. It codes for CASSSTGGRYEQYF.

The CDR3 DNA follows: TGCGCCAGCAGCGCTGGACTAGCGGGGACTGGCGGGGAGCTGTTTTTT. Its translation: CASSAGLAGTGGELFF. V is TRBV5-1 and J is TRBJ2-2, with TRBD2 matching 12 bases. The germline gives CDR1 SGHRS, CDR2 YFSETQ. V gave up 4 bases and J gave up 7 bases; unmatched junction bases: 8. There are 16 residues in the CDR3.

Here the CDR3 reads CASKGGLGEETQYF. The CDR3 coding sequence is TGTGCCAGCAAGGGGGGGCTAGGAGAAGAGACCCAGTACTTC. This chain uses TRBV2 with TRBJ2-5, with a possible D match to TRBD2 (7 bases). This CDR3 comprises 14 residues. Trimming left V 7 bases short and J 3 bases short, with 15 bases between. Looked up from germline, CDR1 is SNHLY and CDR2 is FYNNEI. Based on the CDR3 plus reference TRBV2 and TRBJ2-5, the full variable domain is EPEVTQTPSHQVTQMGQEVILRCVPISNHLYFYWYRQILGQKVEFLVSFYNNEISEKSEIFDDQFSVERPDGSNFTLKIRSTKLEDSAMYFCASKGGLGEETQYFGPGTRLLVL.

The chain combines TRBV5-4 with TRBJ2-5, with 14 bases matching TRBD2. The CDR3 covers 20 residues. Trimming took 4 bases from V and 2 from J; bases not matched to a gene: 16. Germline CDR1 reads SGHNT; CDR2 reads YYREEE (reference sequence). As DNA, the CDR3 is TGTGCCAGCAGCCGAGACGGGACTAGCGGGAGTTGGAAAGTTCAAGAGACCCAGTACTTC. Its translation: CASSRDGTSGSWKVQETQYF.

The chain carries TRBV7-2 and TRBJ1-5; no clear D. Germline loops: CDR1 SGHTA, CDR2 FQGNSA. Trimming cost V 0 bases and J 5 bases, with 5 bases left between them. This CDR3 has 13 residues. The chain's CDR3 is CASSLAEDQPQHF. The CDR3 bases are TGTGCCAGCAGCTTAGCCGAGGATCAGCCCCAGCATTTT.

Turning to this clone: The sample has other DNA sequences that encode this CDR3 too. The J gene is TRBJ1-2, the V gene TRBV18; 11 positions agree with TRBD1. There are 14 residues in the CDR3. Per germline, CDR1 KGHSH and CDR2 LQKENI. The V and J ends lost 3 bases and 5 bases, in that order; junction bases with no gene match: 2. In nucleotides, the CDR3 is TGTGCCAGCTCACCGGGACAGGGGGGGTATGGCTACACCTTC. As protein: CASSPGQGGYGYTF.

This chain joins TRBV19 and TRBJ1-5; TRBD1 aligns across 8 bases. Looked up from germline, CDR1 is LNHDA and CDR2 is SQIVND (reference sequence). The CDR3 sequence is 15 residues long. Trimming took 7 bases from V and 4 from J; bases not matched to a gene: 9. CDR3 residues: CASTGTGASNQPQHF. CDR3 DNA sequence: TGTGCCAGTACCGGGACAGGAGCCTCTAATCAGCCCCAGCATTTT.

The chain employs TRBV7-9 and TRBJ1-2; D perhaps matches TRBD1 (5 bases). Germline V gene sequence: CDR1 SEHNR, CDR2 FQNEAQ (reference sequence). The CDR3 runs to 14 residues. Trimming cost V 2 bases and J 12 bases, with 19 bases left between them. CDR3 nucleotides: TGTGCCAGCAGCTTAAGTGATGGGGCCGAATTAAACACCTTC. It is translated as CASSLSDGAELNTF.

The chain combines TRBV19 with TRBJ2-3; 11 bases are a match to TRBD2. V gave up 5 bases and J gave up 6 bases; unmatched junction bases: 13. The CDR3 consists of 17 residues. Germline loops: CDR1 LNHDA, CDR2 SQIVND (reference sequence). CDR3 in DNA: TGTGCCAGTAGTCGGACTAGCGGGTCGGGAGGACCCGATACGCAGTATTTT. Its protein is CASSRTSGSGGPDTQYF.

This clone was picked up a small number of times. The chain has TRBV6-6 and TRBJ2-4; D perhaps matches TRBD2 (5 bases). Germline V gene data show CDR1 as MNHNY and CDR2 as SVGAGI (reference sequence). V was trimmed by 2 bases and J by 3 bases, leaving 5 bases between them. This CDR3 region has 13 residues. The CDR3 nucleotides are TGTGCCAGCAGTTACCGGGGCAAAAACATTCAGTACTTC. It specifies CASSYRGKNIQYF.

J is TRBJ1-1 and V is TRBV7-6, with D unresolved. V was trimmed by 5 bases and J by 5 bases, leaving 15 bases between them. Per the germline V gene, CDR1 is SGHVS and CDR2 is FNYEAQ. The CDR3 is 14 residues long. Here the CDR3 reads CASSRDPGRTEAFF. In DNA, the CDR3 is TGTGCCAGCAGCAGAGACCCGGGGAGGACTGAAGCTTTCTTT.

This clone has just one count. The chain has TRBV29-1 and TRBJ2-2, with TRBD2 matching 10 bases. Trimming at V came to 7 bases and at J to 1 base, leaving 3 bases not matched to a gene. Per the germline V gene, CDR1 is SQVTM and CDR2 is ANQGSEA. The CDR3 loop spans 14 amino acids. CDR3 coding DNA: TGCAGCGCCCGGACTAGCGGGAACACCGGGGAGCTGTTTTTT. Residues: CSARTSGNTGELFF.

The chain recombines TRBV2 with TRBJ1-6; D may be TRBD1 (5 bases). Deletions cut 7 bases from V and 7 bases from J, with 14 bases between. The CDR3 contains 14 residues. Germline V gene lookup returns CDR1 SNHLY and CDR2 FYNNEI. Here the CDR3 DNA reads TGTGCCAGCACGTTTCAGGGTCGAAATTCACCCCTCCACTTT. Protein: CASTFQGRNSPLHF.

The chain carries TRBV7-6 and TRBJ1-5; possibly TRBD1 for D (5 bases). V dropped 6 bases and J dropped 7 bases, with 13 bases sitting between them. The V gene's germline CDR1 is SGHVS and CDR2 FNYEAQ. This CDR3 is built from 13 residues. CDR3 sequence reads: CASRYRGGQPQHF. For the CDR3, the DNA is TGTGCCAGCAGGTACCGGGGGGGACAGCCCCAGCATTTT.

The gene calls are TRBV28 and TRBJ2-1, with 9 bases lining up with TRBD2. CDR1 and CDR2 (germline): MDHEN, SYDVKM. Losses at the gene ends were 6 bases for V and 8 bases for J; bases not matched to a gene: 8. CDR3 length: 14 residues. DNA for the CDR3: TGTGCCAGCAGAGCTAGCGGGATGAACTATGAGCAGTTCTTC. This codes for CASRASGMNYEQFF.

The sample holds a few counts of this clone. V gene TRBV6-1 combines with J gene TRBJ1-1; maybe TRBD1 (5 bases). Trimming took 5 bases from V and 4 from J, leaving 11 bases between them. Germline V CDR1 and CDR2: MNHNS, SASEGT. CDR3 length: 13 amino acids. Written as DNA, the CDR3 is TGTGCCAGCAGTCCCAGGGTAGGCACTGAAGCTTTCTTT. Protein product: CASSPRVGTEAFF.